A single sample gave rise to the 8 T cell receptor beta chains below, sequenced in a study of cytomegalovirus exposure and HLA in healthy donors. 13 Jbeta primers and 60 Vbeta primers were used for the PCR. The method was immunoSEQ multiplex PCR; TCRdb's version includes in-frame clones alone and lacks a portion of them. The sample yields roughly 200,000 clones, about 80% seen once. Sequenced material: PBMCs. Receptors originate from a woman in her thirties or forties in good health and CMV-seronegative.

The gene calls are TRBV5-1 and TRBJ1-4, with D unclear. The germline V and J ends were trimmed by 4 bases and 4 bases, with 17 bases remaining between them. This CDR3 is built from 16 residues. Germline CDR1 SGHRS, CDR2 YFSETQ. CDR3 sequence: CASSPTSRSDNEKLFF. The CDR3 DNA is TGCGCCAGCAGCCCCACTAGCAGGTCGGATAATGAAAAACTGTTTTTT.

This clone was picked up one time. The chain links TRBV13 to TRBJ2-5; D is possibly TRBD1 (6 bases). The germline CDR1 and CDR2 sequences are PRHDT and FYEKMQ (reference sequence). Trimming stripped 0 bases from V and 2 bases from J, with 13 bases between. This CDR3 spans 16 amino acids. The CDR3 here is CASSLGRGRFQETQYF. In nucleotides, the CDR3 is TGTGCCAGCAGCTTAGGCAGGGGCCGATTTCAAGAGACCCAGTACTTC.

This chain joins TRBV27 and TRBJ2-4; D remains ambiguous. The V and J ends lost 7 bases and 2 bases respectively, with 9 bases between them. The CDR3 has 13 amino acids. The V gene's germline CDR1 is MNHEY and CDR2 SMNVEV (reference sequence). Here the CDR3 reads CASTPPTKNIQYF. In DNA form, the CDR3 reads TGTGCCAGCACCCCCCCAACCAAAAACATTCAGTACTTC.

For the CDR3, the DNA is TGTGCCAGCCGACAGGGAAACTATGGCTACACCTTC. It is translated as CASRQGNYGYTF. This chain uses TRBV18 with TRBJ1-2, with 7 bases that match TRBD1. Germline lookup yields CDR1 KGHSH and CDR2 LQKENI. V shed 8 bases, J shed 2 bases, and the junction held 2 bases outside the gene matches. The length of the CDR3 is 12 residues.

About this clone itself: At the DNA level, this CDR3 is encoded by other sequences in the same sample as well. The rearrangement joins TRBV7-6 to TRBJ2-7, with 11 bases matching TRBD1. Germline CDR1 is SGHVS and CDR2 is FNYEAQ. J lost 4 bases, V lost 5 bases, and 4 bases had no gene match. The CDR3 extends over 14 amino acids. The CDR3 sequence: CASSPGTGGYEQYF. DNA for the CDR3: TGTGCCAGCAGCCCCGGGACAGGGGGATACGAGCAGTACTTC.

The V and J genes are TRBV6-5 and TRBJ2-6, with D perhaps TRBD2 (6 bases). Trimming stripped 8 bases from V and 3 bases from J, with 14 bases between. CDR3 length equals 15 residues. Germline V lookup: CDR1 MNHEY, CDR2 SVGAGI. CDR3 coding DNA: TGTGCCAGCTATGGGCGGGGCAATGGGGCCAACGTCCTGACTTTC. Its translation: CASYGRGNGANVLTF.

About this clone: The sample holds other DNA sequences that translate to the same CDR3. The genes are TRBV4-1 and TRBJ2-7, with D unresolved. The CDR3 runs to 11 residues. V was clipped by 5 bases and J by 3 bases, with 5 bases between them. Germline assignment: CDR1 MGHRA and CDR2 YSYEKL. The CDR3 region has the DNA TGCGCCAGCAGCACTGGCTACGAGCAGTACTTC. Translating it yields CASSTGYEQYF.

The chain links TRBV6-5 to TRBJ1-6, with TRBD1 matching over 7 bases. There are 14 residues in the CDR3. The germline CDR1 and CDR2 sequences are MNHEY and SVGAGI. V trimming: 6 bases; J trimming: 10 bases; junction bases outside the gene matches: 9. The CDR3 DNA sequence: TGTGCCAGCAGCGGAGGGGGCGGCACATCACCCCTCCACTTT. Its translation is CASSGGGGTSPLHF.